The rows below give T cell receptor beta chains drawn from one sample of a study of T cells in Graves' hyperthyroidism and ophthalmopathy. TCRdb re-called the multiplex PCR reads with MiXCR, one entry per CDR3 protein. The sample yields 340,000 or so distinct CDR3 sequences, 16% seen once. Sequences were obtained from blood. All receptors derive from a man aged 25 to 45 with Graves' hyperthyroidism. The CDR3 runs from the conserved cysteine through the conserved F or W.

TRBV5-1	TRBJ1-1	CASSPGDRNTEAFF
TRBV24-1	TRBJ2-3	CATSAQWGTDTQYF
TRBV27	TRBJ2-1	CASSLRGAGNEQFF
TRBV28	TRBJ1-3	CASSPEFDRLRNTIYF
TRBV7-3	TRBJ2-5	CASSPEAGRETQYF
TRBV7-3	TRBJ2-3	CASRVSGDSTSTDTQYF
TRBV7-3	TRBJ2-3	CASSQVGSTDTQYF
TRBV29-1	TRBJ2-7	CSVEDGSSREQYF
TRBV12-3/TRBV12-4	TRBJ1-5	CASSAPDRGRQPQHF
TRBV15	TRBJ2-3	CATSMGGGSDTQYF
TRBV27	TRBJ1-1	CASSSNGGKAFF
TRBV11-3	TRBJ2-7	CASSLEQGVSYEQYF
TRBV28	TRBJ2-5	CASSYPGLAGGIQETQYF
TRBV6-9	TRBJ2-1	CASSYSTNEQFF
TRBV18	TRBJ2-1	CASSESSYNEQFF
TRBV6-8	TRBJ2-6	CASRGRGGPSSGANVLTF
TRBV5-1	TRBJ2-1	CASSLDGQGSYNEQFF
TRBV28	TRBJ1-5	CASSLLGAQPQHF
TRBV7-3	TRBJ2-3	CASSLKGPQYF
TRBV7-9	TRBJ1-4	CASSFTWGSEKLFF
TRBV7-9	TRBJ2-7	CASSATGYEQYF
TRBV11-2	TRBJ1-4	CASSHKGQGAGKLFF
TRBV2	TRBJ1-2	CASTRGSANYGYTF
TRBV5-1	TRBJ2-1	CASSLVSGEQFF
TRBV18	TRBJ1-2	CASSPGTNYGYTF
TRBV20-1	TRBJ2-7	CSARSAGEGNEQYF
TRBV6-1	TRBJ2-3	CASQGMIAGDDTQYF
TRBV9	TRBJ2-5	CASSHSGAGETQYF
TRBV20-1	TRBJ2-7	CSARGWGQTYEQYF
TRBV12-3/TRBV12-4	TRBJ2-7	CASSLRHEQYF
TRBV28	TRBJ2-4	CASSLRPPKVKNIQYF
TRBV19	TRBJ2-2	CASSIRDDRGRGELFF
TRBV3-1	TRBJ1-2	CASSQAGQAAGYTF
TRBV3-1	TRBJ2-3	CASSQLDTQYF
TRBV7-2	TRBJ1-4	CASSLQAARVGKLFF
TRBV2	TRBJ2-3	CASTSGRVDTQYF
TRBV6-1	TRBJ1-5	CASSDLMRGSGQPQHF
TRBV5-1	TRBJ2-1	CASSLVDGGNEQFF
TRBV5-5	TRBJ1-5	CASSLTPTVFSNQPQHF
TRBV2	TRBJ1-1	CASRAGTENTEAFF
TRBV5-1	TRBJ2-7	CASSPTLGTGYRYEQYF
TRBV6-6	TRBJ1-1	CASSYGAGVSEAFF
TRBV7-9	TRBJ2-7	CASSPHGLAGGLNQQYF
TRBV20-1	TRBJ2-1	CSARDREGARRSYNEQFF
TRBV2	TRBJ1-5	CASRKTVISNQPQHF
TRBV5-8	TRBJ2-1	CASSLVVGNEQFF
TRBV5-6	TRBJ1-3	CASSLAGPNSGNTIYF
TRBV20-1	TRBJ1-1	CSAHKPQGGRLEAFF
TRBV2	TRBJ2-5	CASRITSGRPPGAQYF
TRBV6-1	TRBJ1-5	CASSGDRGKPQHF